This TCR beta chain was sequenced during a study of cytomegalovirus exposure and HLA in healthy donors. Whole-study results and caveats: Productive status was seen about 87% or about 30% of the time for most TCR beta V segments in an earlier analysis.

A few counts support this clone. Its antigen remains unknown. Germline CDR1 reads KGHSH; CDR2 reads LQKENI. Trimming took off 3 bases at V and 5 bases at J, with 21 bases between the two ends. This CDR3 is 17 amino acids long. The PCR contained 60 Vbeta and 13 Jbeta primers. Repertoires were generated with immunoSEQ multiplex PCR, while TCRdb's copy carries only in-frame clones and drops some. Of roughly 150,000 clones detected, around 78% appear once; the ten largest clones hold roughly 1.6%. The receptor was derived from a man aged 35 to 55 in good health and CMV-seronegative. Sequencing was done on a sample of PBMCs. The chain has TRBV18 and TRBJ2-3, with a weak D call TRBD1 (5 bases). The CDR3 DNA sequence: TGTGCCAGCTCACCCTTCCATCGAACAGGCCACGGAGATACGCAGTATTTT. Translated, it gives CASSPFHRTGHGDTQYF.